The 17 T cell receptor beta chains in this list originate from one sample, sequenced in a study of cytomegalovirus exposure and HLA in healthy donors. The primer mix had 60 Vbeta and 13 Jbeta primers. The repertoire was sequenced with immunoSEQ multiplex PCR; TCRdb's copy has only in-frame clones and lacks some. The profile covers almost 200,000 clones, with 70% to 80% appearing a single time and about 0.36% taken by the ten largest. The sequencing sample was made of PBMCs. The source is a male donor in good health and CMV-seropositive.

This rearrangement joins TRBV28 to TRBJ1-4; tentative D call: TRBD1 (5 bases). This CDR3 spans 15 amino acids. V lost 4 bases to trimming and J lost 0 bases, with 9 bases between them. The V gene's germline CDR1 is MDHEN and CDR2 SYDVKM. The CDR3 sequence is CASSSGLATNEKLFF. CDR3 sequence (DNA): TGTGCCAGCAGTTCGGGACTGGCAACTAATGAAAAACTGTTTTTT.

The gene calls are TRBV18 and TRBJ1-2, with TRBD1 identical over 7 bases. The CDR3 extends over 12 amino acids. Germline V gene lookup returns CDR1 KGHSH and CDR2 LQKENI. J was trimmed by 8 bases and V by 6 bases; bases with no gene match: 6. The CDR3 DNA reads as TGTGCCAGCTCTCCGACAGGGAGGGGCTACACCTTC. This sequence encodes CASSPTGRGYTF.

This chain connects TRBV9 to TRBJ2-7; D perhaps matches TRBD2 (6 bases). The ends were cut back, 3 bases at V and 2 bases at J, with 27 bases in the middle. CDR1 SGDLS and CDR2 YYNGEE come from the germline V gene. The CDR3 spans 19 residues. For the CDR3, the DNA is TGTGCCAGCAGCGCGTTTCCCCTAGCGACCCAAGGTCCCGCCTACGAGCAGTACTTC. This codes for CASSAFPLATQGPAYEQYF.

The chain employs TRBV19 and TRBJ1-4; D not resolved. Trimming shortened V by 7 bases and J by 0 bases, and 15 bases separated the two germline ends. The CDR3 sequence is 16 residues long. Germline loops: CDR1 LNHDA, CDR2 SQIVND (reference sequence). The CDR3 DNA is TGTGCCAGTACCCTCAATCGCGGGGCAACTAATGAAAAACTGTTTTTT. This translates into CASTLNRGATNEKLFF.

V gene TRBV2 combines with J gene TRBJ2-5, with D possibly being TRBD2 (6 bases). Trimming stripped 8 bases from V and 3 bases from J, with 13 bases between. The V gene's germline CDR1 is SNHLY and CDR2 FYNNEI. The CDR3 is 13 amino acids. CDR3 nucleotides: TGTGCCAGCGATACAAAGCGGGAAGAGACCCAGTACTTC. Translation: CASDTKREETQYF.

The chain carries TRBV7-3 and TRBJ2-1; TRBD2 agrees at 7 bases. Germline V gives CDR1 SGHTA, CDR2 FQGTGA. The CDR3 is 13 amino acids. Trimming removed 3 bases from V and 9 bases from J; junction bases left unmatched: 5. The CDR3 region has the DNA TGTGCCAGCAGCTTTATTTGGGAGGGTGAGCAGTTCTTC. It translates to CASSFIWEGEQFF. The full variable domain, its missing parts supplied by reference TRBV7-3 and TRBJ2-1, is GAGVSQTPSNKVTEKGKYVELRCDPISGHTALYWYRQSLGQGPEFLIYFQGTGAADDSGLPNDRFFAVRPEGSVSTLKIQRTERGDSAVYLCASSFIWEGEQFFGPGTRLTVL.

The chain employs TRBV6-6 and TRBJ1-1, with D hard to call. Trimming removed 4 bases at V and 1 base at J, with 7 bases between. Germline V gives CDR1 MNHNY, CDR2 SVGAGI (reference sequence). The CDR3 sequence is 13 residues long. The CDR3 DNA reads as TGTGCCAGCAGTTCCGACACGAACACTGAAGCTTTCTTT. It encodes CASSSDTNTEAFF.

This clone came up a few times. V and J are TRBV5-1 and TRBJ2-7, with D possibly being TRBD1 (6 bases). Germline lookup yields CDR1 SGHRS and CDR2 YFSETQ. This CDR3 has 14 amino acids. The germline V and J ends were trimmed by 6 bases and 2 bases, with 15 bases remaining between them. The CDR3 sequence: CASMRSQGTYEQYF. The CDR3 DNA follows: TGCGCCAGCATGCGCAGCCAGGGGACCTACGAGCAGTACTTC.

The chain uses TRBV19 and TRBJ2-5; 10 bases agree with TRBD1. The germline gives CDR1 LNHDA, CDR2 SQIVND (reference sequence). The CDR3 consists of 16 residues. V gave up 5 bases and J gave up 5 bases; unmatched junction bases: 11. CDR3 amino acids: CASSFRGQGLSETQYF. The DNA for the CDR3 is TGTGCCAGTAGTTTCCGGGGACAGGGGTTGTCGGAGACCCAGTACTTC.

This clone was recorded a few times. This chain connects TRBV7-9 to TRBJ1-4; maybe TRBD1 (5 bases). V was clipped by 0 bases and J by 8 bases, with 7 bases between them. This CDR3 region has 13 residues. CDR1 SEHNR and CDR2 FQNEAQ come from the germline V gene (reference sequence). The CDR3 region has the DNA TGTGCCAGCAGCTTAGCCGCAGGGGAAAAACTGTTTTTT. It translates to CASSLAAGEKLFF. The full variable domain, rest sourced from reference TRBV7-9 and TRBJ1-4, is DTGVSQNPRHKITKRGQNVTFRCDPISEHNRLYWYRQTLGQGPEFLTYFQNEAQLEKSRLLSDRFSAERPKGSFSTLEIQRTEQGDSAMYLCASSLAAGEKLFFGSGTQLSVL.

As concerns this clone: At the DNA level, this CDR3 is encoded by other sequences in the same sample as well. The chain uses TRBV5-6 and TRBJ2-1, with D uncertain. The CDR3 contains 15 residues. Germline V CDR1 and CDR2: SGHDT, YYEEEE. The V end lost 4 bases, the J end lost 0 bases, and 11 bases lay between the germline ends. CDR3 in DNA: TGTGCCAGCAGCATAGACTGGAGCTCCTACAATGAGCAGTTCTTC. Its translation is CASSIDWSSYNEQFF.

This chain joins TRBV6-1 and TRBJ2-1; no clear D. V was pared by 2 bases and J by 0 bases, with 8 bases between. Germline lookup yields CDR1 MNHNS and CDR2 SASEGT. CDR3 length: 15 amino acids. The CDR3 DNA is TGTGCCAGCAGTGAACCCCTAAGCTCCTACAATGAGCAGTTCTTC. Encoded protein: CASSEPLSSYNEQFF.

The table lists this clone with a count of one. The chain combines TRBV5-4 with TRBJ2-3, with TRBD2 matching 10 bases. V lost 2 bases, J lost 0 bases, and 9 bases stayed unmatched. This CDR3 is 18 amino acids long. Germline values: CDR1 SGHNT, CDR2 YYREEE (reference sequence). CDR3 in amino acids: CASSFGLAVPSSTDTQYF. The CDR3 DNA reads as TGTGCCAGCAGCTTCGGACTAGCGGTTCCTTCTAGCACAGATACGCAGTATTTT. Combining the CDR3 with reference TRBV5-4 and TRBJ2-3 gives the whole variable domain ETGVTQSPTHLIKTRGQQVTLRCSSQSGHNTVSWYQQALGQGPQFIFQYYREEENGRGNFPPRFSGLQFPNYSSELNVNALELDDSALYLCASSFGLAVPSSTDTQYFGPGTRLTVL.

This chain joins TRBV19 and TRBJ2-7; D remains unclear. This CDR3 spans 12 amino acids. Per germline, CDR1 LNHDA and CDR2 SQIVND (reference sequence). V was clipped by 7 bases and J by 2 bases, with 9 bases between them. CDR3 sequence (DNA): TGTGCCAGTACGACTGATACCTACGAGCAGTACTTC. Residues: CASTTDTYEQYF.

The gene calls are TRBV7-8 and TRBJ1-2; D call uncertain. Germline-derived CDR1 and CDR2 are SGHVS and FQNEAQ. Trimming took off 2 bases at V and 2 bases at J, with 9 bases between the two ends. The CDR3 is 14 residues long. The CDR3 coding sequence is TGTGCCAGCAGCTTAACAGAAACAAACTATGGCTACACCTTC. Translated, it gives CASSLTETNYGYTF.

The rearrangement joins TRBV2 to TRBJ2-2; 9 nucleotides match TRBD1. J gave up 4 bases and V 6 bases, and 6 bases lay outside the gene matches. Germline-derived CDR1 and CDR2 are SNHLY and FYNNEI. The CDR3 contains 15 residues. The CDR3 region is CASRMDRGGTGELFF. The CDR3 region has the DNA TGTGCCAGCAGGATGGACAGGGGCGGCACCGGGGAGCTGTTTTTT.

This clone was counted a single time. This sequence joins TRBV19 and TRBJ2-7, with a weak D call TRBD1 (6 bases). Germline V gene sequence: CDR1 LNHDA, CDR2 SQIVND (reference sequence). CDR3 length: 14 residues. The V gene lost 5 bases and the J gene lost 4 bases, with 15 bases spanning the gap. The DNA for the CDR3 is TGTGCCAGTAGTGGCACCGGGACACCTTACGAGCAGTACTTC. It translates to CASSGTGTPYEQYF. Variable domain in full (rest from reference TRBV19 and TRBJ2-7): DGGITQSPKYLFRKEGQNVTLSCEQNLNHDAMYWYRQDPGQGLRLIYYSQIVNDFQKGDIAEGYSVSREKKESFPLTVTSAQKNPTAFYLCASSGTGTPYEQYFGPGTRLTVT.